A selection of T cell receptor beta chains follows, all from one sample in a study of blood T cell repertoires in COVID-19. This table comes from immunoSEQ multiplex PCR, and its TCRdb copy is limited to in-frame clones, with some not included. The sample has more than 200,000 clones, 75% to 85% seen once. Sequences were obtained from PBMCs or T cells enriched from blood (not recorded which). These receptors all stem from a woman in her forties with acute COVID-19. Each CDR3 is given with its conserved first and last residue. A D gene is named only where the DNA matches it firmly. Expanded clones get a size class; other rows say once, few or many, or leave the size out.

clone_size	v_call	j_call	d_call	cdr3_nt	cdr3_aa
.	TRBV18	TRBJ1-1	TRBD1	TGTGCCAGCTCACCACCGGGACAGGGAATGAACACTGAAGCTTTCTTT	CASSPPGQGMNTEAFF
.	TRBV28	TRBJ1-2	.	TGTGCCAGCAGTTTTTCGAGGACAACCGACTATGGCTACACCTTC	CASSFSRTTDYGYTF
.	TRBV6-2/TRBV6-3	TRBJ2-7	.	TGTGCCAGCAGTTCATTCGCTCGGACAAACTACGAGCAGTACTTC	CASSSFARTNYEQYF
.	TRBV10-3	TRBJ1-2	TRBD1	TGTGCCATCAGATCCGCACCTGACAGGGGACGGGGTGGCTACACCTTC	CAIRSAPDRGRGGYTF
.	TRBV3-1/TRBV3-2	TRBJ1-3	TRBD1	TGTGCCAGCAGCCAGACCGGGACAGGGTTTTCTGGAAACACCATATATTTT	CASSQTGTGFSGNTIYF
.	TRBV5-5	TRBJ2-7	TRBD2	TGTGCCAGCAGCTGGCGAATAGCGGGAGTCTACGAGCAGTACTTC	CASSWRIAGVYEQYF
.	TRBV6-5	TRBJ1-2	TRBD1	TGTGCCAGCACGGCGGGGACAGGACGAATCTACACCTTC	CASTAGTGRIYTF
.	TRBV28	TRBJ2-4	TRBD2	TGTGCCAGCACAGCGGGAGGGGAAAACATTCAGTACTTC	CASTAGGENIQYF
.	TRBV6-5	TRBJ2-5	.	TGTGCCAGCAGTTCCGGCAGGGGTGAGGAGGAGACCCAGTACTTC	CASSSGRGEEETQYF
.	TRBV2	TRBJ1-2	.	TGTGCCAGCAGCGGGGGACTCCAGGTTTCTGGCTACACCTTC	CASSGGLQVSGYTF
once	TRBV14	TRBJ2-1	.	TGTGCCAGCAGCCAAGGGCAGTATAGGGGCAATGAGCAGTTCTTC	CASSQGQYRGNEQFF
.	TRBV9	TRBJ1-4	.	TGTGCCAGCAGCGTAGGTTCCGGGACAATTAATGAAAAACTGTTTTTT	CASSVGSGTINEKLFF
.	TRBV20-1	TRBJ2-2	TRBD2	TGCAGTGCTAGTCCCTCGGGAGGGGCCGGGGAGCTGTTTTTT	CSASPSGGAGELFF
.	TRBV6-4	TRBJ1-2	.	TGTGCCAGCAGTGCCGAGCGAGGACAGCGCTATGGCTACACCTTC	CASSAERGQRYGYTF
.	TRBV6-1	TRBJ1-5	.	TGTGCCAGCAGTGAACGGTCAGGGGACCAGCCCCAGCATTTT	CASSERSGDQPQHF
.	TRBV5-5	TRBJ2-5	.	TGTGCCAGCAGCCCCCCGGTGTCCCAAAGTCCCAAAGAGACCCAGTACTTC	CASSPPVSQSPKETQYF
.	TRBV5-1	TRBJ2-3	.	TGCGCCAGCAGCTTGGTGGATGAGCGGAAAGATACGCAGTATTTT	CASSLVDERKDTQYF
.	TRBV28	TRBJ2-6	TRBD2	TGTGCCAGCAGTAGCGGGGGGATCTCTGGGGCCAACGTCCTGACTTTC	CASSSGGISGANVLTF
.	TRBV5-1	TRBJ2-5	.	TGCGCCAGCAGCTTCTGGGACAGCGGGGAGACCCAGTACTTC	CASSFWDSGETQYF
.	TRBV28	TRBJ1-4	.	TGTGCCAGCAGTTTGTGGGAGGGGGGTGAAAAACTGTTTTTT	CASSLWEGGEKLFF
.	TRBV29-1	TRBJ1-1	.	TGCAGCGCCACAAATCCTTATAACACTGAAGCTTTCTTT	CSATNPYNTEAFF
.	TRBV30	TRBJ1-5	.	TGTGCCTGGAGTGTTGGCGGGAGCAATCAGCCCCAGCATTTT	CAWSVGGSNQPQHF
few	TRBV29-1	TRBJ2-3	.	TGCAGCGTTGTTCTGGCGGGGAGCACAGATACGCAGTATTTT	CSVVLAGSTDTQYF
.	TRBV5-4	TRBJ1-2	.	TGTGCCAGCAGCTTGTACCGGGGGGCCTTTAACTATGGCTACACCTTC	CASSLYRGAFNYGYTF
.	TRBV9	TRBJ1-4	TRBD1	TGTGCCAGCAGCGTAGACCCCAGGGGGGAAAATGAAAAACTGTTTTTT	CASSVDPRGENEKLFF
.	TRBV2	TRBJ2-7	.	TGTGCCAGCAGCCCCGGGGTAGCCTACGAGCAGTACTTC	CASSPGVAYEQYF
.	TRBV10-2	TRBJ1-1	TRBD1	TGCGCCAGCAGGGCCCACAGGGGGCGCCGGGACACTGAAGCTTTCTTT	CASRAHRGRRDTEAFF
.	TRBV7-2	TRBJ1-2	.	TGTGCCAGCAGCTCCTACGGACAGAAAGCTAACTATGGCTACACCTTC	CASSSYGQKANYGYTF
.	TRBV3-1/TRBV3-2	TRBJ1-5	.	TGTGCCAGCAGCCAGGGGCGAGGTGGCAATCAGCCCCAGCATTTT	CASSQGRGGNQPQHF
.	TRBV2	TRBJ1-1	TRBD1	TGTGCCAGCCAGGGGGCACGGGGCACTGAAGCTTTCTTT	CASQGARGTEAFF
.	TRBV7-9	TRBJ1-2	TRBD1	TGTGCCAGCAGCTTAACAGGGGCTAACTATGGCTACACCTTC	CASSLTGANYGYTF
.	TRBV6-1	TRBJ2-2	TRBD1	TGTGCCAGCAGTGCCCCGGGACAGGGAAACACCGGGGAGCTGTTTTTT	CASSAPGQGNTGELFF
.	TRBV28	TRBJ1-1	TRBD1	TGTGCCAGCAGTTTAGATCAGGGGGCGAGGGCTGAAGCTTTCTTT	CASSLDQGARAEAFF
.	TRBV14	TRBJ2-5	TRBD1	TGTGCCAGCAGCCAGGTTACAGGGGGCGCGTGGGAGACCCAGTACTTC	CASSQVTGGAWETQYF
once	TRBV9	TRBJ2-7	TRBD1	TGTGCCAGCAGCGTAGGACAGGGGGGACTGTACGAGCAGTACTTC	CASSVGQGGLYEQYF